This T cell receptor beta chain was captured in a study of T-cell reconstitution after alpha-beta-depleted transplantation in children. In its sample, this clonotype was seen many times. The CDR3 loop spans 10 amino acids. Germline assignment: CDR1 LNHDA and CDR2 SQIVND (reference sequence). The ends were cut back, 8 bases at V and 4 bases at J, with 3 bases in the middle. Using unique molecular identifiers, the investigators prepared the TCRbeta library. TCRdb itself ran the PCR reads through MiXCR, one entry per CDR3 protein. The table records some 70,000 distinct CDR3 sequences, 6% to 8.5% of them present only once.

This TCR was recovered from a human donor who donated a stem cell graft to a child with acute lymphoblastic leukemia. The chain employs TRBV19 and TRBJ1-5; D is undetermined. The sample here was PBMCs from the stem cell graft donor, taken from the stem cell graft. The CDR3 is CASGNQPQHF. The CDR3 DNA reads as TGTGCCAGTGGGAATCAGCCCCAGCATTTT. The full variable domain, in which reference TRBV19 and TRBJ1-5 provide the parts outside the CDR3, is DGGITQSPKYLFRKEGQNVTLSCEQNLNHDAMYWYRQDPGQGLRLIYYSQIVNDFQKGDIAEGYSVSREKKESFPLTVTSAQKNPTAFYLCASGNQPQHFGDGTRLSIL.